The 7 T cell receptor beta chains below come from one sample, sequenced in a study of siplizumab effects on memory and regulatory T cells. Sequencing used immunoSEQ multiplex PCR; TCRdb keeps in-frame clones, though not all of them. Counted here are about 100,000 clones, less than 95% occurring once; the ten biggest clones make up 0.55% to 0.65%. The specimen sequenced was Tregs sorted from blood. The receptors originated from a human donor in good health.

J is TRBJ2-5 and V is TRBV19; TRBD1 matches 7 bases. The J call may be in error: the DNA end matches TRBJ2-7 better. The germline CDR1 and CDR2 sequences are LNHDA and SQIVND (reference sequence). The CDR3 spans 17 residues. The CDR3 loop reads CASRYKGTVVSSYEQYF. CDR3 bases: TGTGCCAGTAGATACAAAGGGACAGTGGTCAGCTCCTACGAGCAGTACTTC.

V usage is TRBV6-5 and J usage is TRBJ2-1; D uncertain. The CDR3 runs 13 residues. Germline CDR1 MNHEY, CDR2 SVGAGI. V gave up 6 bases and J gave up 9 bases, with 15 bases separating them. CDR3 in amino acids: CASRTMKGSEQFF. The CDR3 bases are TGTGCCAGCAGAACCATGAAGGGCAGTGAGCAGTTCTTC.

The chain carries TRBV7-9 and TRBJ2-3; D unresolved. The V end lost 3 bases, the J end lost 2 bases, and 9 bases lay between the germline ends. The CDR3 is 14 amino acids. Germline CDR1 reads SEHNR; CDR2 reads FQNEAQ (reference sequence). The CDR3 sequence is CASSLGWVTDTQYF. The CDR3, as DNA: TGTGCCAGCAGCTTGGGATGGGTCACAGATACGCAGTATTTT.

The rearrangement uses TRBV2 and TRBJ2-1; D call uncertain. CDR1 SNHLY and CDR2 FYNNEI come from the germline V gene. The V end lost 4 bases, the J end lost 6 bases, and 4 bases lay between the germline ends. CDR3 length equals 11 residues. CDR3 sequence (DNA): TGTGCCAGCAGTGCTGGCAATGAGCAGTTCTTC. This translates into CASSAGNEQFF.

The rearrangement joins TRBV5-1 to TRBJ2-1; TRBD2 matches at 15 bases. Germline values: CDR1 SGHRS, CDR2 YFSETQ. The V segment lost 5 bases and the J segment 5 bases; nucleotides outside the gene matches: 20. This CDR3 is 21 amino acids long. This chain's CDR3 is CASRQGRRTSGRARLDNEQFF. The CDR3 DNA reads TGCGCCAGCAGGCAAGGGAGACGGACTAGCGGGAGGGCCCGGTTAGACAATGAGCAGTTCTTC.

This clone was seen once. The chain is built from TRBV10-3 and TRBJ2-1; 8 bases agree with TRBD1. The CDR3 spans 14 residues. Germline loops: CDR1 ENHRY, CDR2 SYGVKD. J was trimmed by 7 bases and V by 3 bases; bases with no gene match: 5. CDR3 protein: CAISDTTGVNEQFF. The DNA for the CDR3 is TGTGCCATCAGTGATACGACAGGGGTGAATGAGCAGTTCTTC.

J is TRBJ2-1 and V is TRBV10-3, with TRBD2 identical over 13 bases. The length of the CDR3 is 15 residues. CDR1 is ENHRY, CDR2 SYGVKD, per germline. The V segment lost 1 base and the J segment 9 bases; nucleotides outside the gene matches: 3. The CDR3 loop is CAISELGLAGREQFF. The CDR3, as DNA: TGTGCCATCAGTGAGTTGGGACTAGCGGGACGTGAGCAGTTCTTC.